The 27 T cell receptor beta chains below all came from one sample that was sequenced in a study of blood T cell repertoires in COVID-19. The assay was immunoSEQ multiplex PCR, and TCRdb's table has in-frame clones only and misses some. The sample records around 240,000 clones, about 82% being singletons. The material sequenced was PBMCs or T cells enriched from blood (not recorded which). These receptors all stem from a woman between 45 and 65 years old who had recovered from COVID-19.

CDR3 sequence: CASSLNSPLHF. The CDR3 region has the DNA TGTGCCAGCAGCCTGAATTCACCCCTCCACTTT. The chain combines TRBV7-2 with TRBJ1-6, with no clear D. V was clipped by 5 bases and J by 7 bases, with 3 bases between them. The CDR3 has 11 amino acids. In germline, CDR1 is SGHTA, CDR2 FQGNSA.

This chain's CDR3 is CASSPGGITKNIQYF. The CDR3 DNA reads TGTGCCAGCAGCCCAGGGGGTATCACCAAAAACATTCAGTACTTC. The V and J genes are TRBV7-9 and TRBJ2-4; 7 nucleotides agree with TRBD1. Looked up from germline, CDR1 is SEHNR and CDR2 is FQNEAQ (reference sequence). V lost 5 bases to trimming and J lost 2 bases; unmatched junction nucleotides: 6. CDR3 length equals 15 residues. The full variable domain, with the rest looked up from reference TRBV7-9 and TRBJ2-4, is DTGVSQNPRHKITKRGQNVTFRCDPISEHNRLYWYRQTLGQGPEFLTYFQNEAQLEKSRLLSDRFSAERPKGSFSTLEIQRTEQGDSAMYLCASSPGGITKNIQYFGAGTRLSVL.

This rearrangement joins TRBV7-3 to TRBJ2-1; weak D call: TRBD1 (5 bases). V was trimmed by 5 bases and J by 9 bases, leaving 14 bases between them. The CDR3 loop spans 13 amino acids. Germline values: CDR1 SGHTA, CDR2 FQGTGA. The CDR3 loop is CASSTAVGVEQFF. The CDR3 bases are TGTGCCAGCAGCACAGCCGTAGGGGTTGAGCAGTTCTTC.

This clone was seen only once. V is TRBV24-1 and J is TRBJ1-2; 8 nucleotides agree with TRBD1. This CDR3 region has 15 residues. V lost 3 bases and J lost 4; bases outside the gene matches: 6. Germline assignment: CDR1 KGHDR and CDR2 SFDVKD. In nucleotides, the CDR3 is TGTGCCACCAGTGATAAGGACAGGGTTCCCTATGGCTACACCTTC. It specifies CATSDKDRVPYGYTF.

The table lists this clone with a count of one. The chain employs TRBV5-1 and TRBJ1-4, with a weak D call TRBD1 (5 bases). The length of the CDR3 is 15 residues. V lost 6 bases to trimming and J lost 3 bases, with 15 bases between them. Germline V gene data show CDR1 as SGHRS and CDR2 as YFSETQ. The CDR3 protein is CASTPDGTSNEKLFF. For the CDR3, the DNA is TGCGCCAGCACACCCGACGGGACTTCTAATGAAAAACTGTTTTTT.

This clone showed up just a few times. V and J are TRBV11-3 and TRBJ1-2; D not certain. The germline V and J ends were trimmed by 2 bases and 2 bases, with 15 bases remaining between them. Germline V gives CDR1 SGHNT, CDR2 YENEEA. The CDR3 contains 16 residues. The DNA of the CDR3 is TGTGCCAGCAGCTTAAGCTTCGGCAGGAGGAACTATGGCTACACCTTC. Translation: CASSLSFGRRNYGYTF.

The V and J genes are TRBV4-3 and TRBJ2-7; D call uncertain. Trimming stripped 1 base from V and 7 bases from J, with 20 bases between. The CDR3 extends over 16 amino acids. CDR1 and CDR2 from the germline V gene are LGHNA and YSLEER. The CDR3 sequence: CASSQGLELAAAEQYF. Here the CDR3 DNA reads TGCGCCAGCAGCCAAGGGTTAGAACTCGCGGCTGCAGAGCAGTACTTC.

V gene TRBV11-3 combines with J gene TRBJ2-1, with D perhaps TRBD2 (6 bases). Germline V gene data show CDR1 as SGHNT and CDR2 as YENEEA. V gave up 6 bases and J gave up 5 bases, with 20 bases separating them. The CDR3 totals 16 residues. CDR3 nucleotide sequence: TGTGCCAGCAGTTACGAGACTAGATCCCTCAACAATGAGCAGTTCTTC. Protein sequence: CASSYETRSLNNEQFF. Full variable domain (remainder filled in from reference TRBV11-3 and TRBJ2-1): EAGVVQSPRYKIIEKKQPVAFWCNPISGHNTLYWYLQNLGQGPELLIRYENEEAVDDSQLPKDRFSAERLKGVDSTLKIQPAELGDSAVYLCASSYETRSLNNEQFFGPGTRLTVL.

V and J are TRBV28 and TRBJ1-1; D not resolved. Germline V gene sequence: CDR1 MDHEN, CDR2 SYDVKM. The CDR3 totals 11 residues. The V end was cut by 8 bases, the J end by 3 bases, with 7 bases between. CDR3 loop: CASRRYTEAFF. The CDR3 DNA is TGTGCCAGCCGGCGGTACACTGAAGCTTTCTTT. Looking up the rest from reference TRBV28 and TRBJ1-1 gives the full variable domain: DVKVTQSSRYLVKRTGEKVFLECVQDMDHENMFWYRQDPGLGLRLIYFSYDVKMKEKGDIPEGYSVSREKKERFSLILESASTNQTSMYLCASRRYTEAFFGQGTRLTVV.

This chain joins TRBV4-3 and TRBJ2-5; D remains unclear. Trimming removed 4 bases at V and 2 bases at J, with 14 bases between. CDR1 is LGHNA and CDR2 is YSLEER in the germline V gene. This CDR3 is 15 amino acids long. The CDR3 DNA sequence: TGCGCCAGCAGCCTCCTCCATACACAGCAAGAGACCCAGTACTTC. Amino acids: CASSLLHTQQETQYF.

This chain connects TRBV6-5 to TRBJ1-5, with a possible D match to TRBD1 (6 bases). CDR3 length: 15 residues. Between the trimmed V and J ends, which lost 0 bases and 6 bases, there was a span of 12 bases. Germline V gene data show CDR1 as MNHEY and CDR2 as SVGAGI. Here the CDR3 DNA reads TGTGCCAGCAGTTACTCGCTGGGGGCACGTCAGCCCCAGCATTTT. Amino acids: CASSYSLGARQPQHF.

This rearrangement joins TRBV4-3 to TRBJ1-2; no definite D call. The CDR3 sequence is 13 residues long. Per the germline V gene, CDR1 is LGHNA and CDR2 is YSLEER. V was clipped by 0 bases and J by 5 bases, with 7 bases between them. The CDR3 bases are TGCGCCAGCAGCCAAGATCTTGAGTATGGCTACACCTTC. It is translated as CASSQDLEYGYTF.

The chain carries TRBV5-6 and TRBJ2-6; no firm D call. The CDR3 has 14 residues. Looked up from germline, CDR1 is SGHDT and CDR2 is YYEEEE. Trimming took 3 bases from V and 1 from J, leaving 5 bases between them. The DNA for the CDR3 is TGTGCCAGCAGCTCAAAATCTGGGGCCAACGTCCTGACTTTC. It codes for CASSSKSGANVLTF. Full variable domain (rest looked up from reference TRBV5-6 and TRBJ2-6): DAGVTQSPTHLIKTRGQQVTLRCSPKSGHDTVSWYQQALGQGPQFIFQYYEEEERQRGNFPDRFSGHQFPNYSSELNVNALLLGDSALYLCASSSKSGANVLTFGAGSRLTVL.

The CDR3 nucleotides read TGTGCCAGCAGTTTTTGGGATCTAGCGGGAGAAACCTACGAGCAGTACTTC. Translation gives CASSFWDLAGETYEQYF. This chain joins TRBV28 and TRBJ2-7; 10 nucleotides match TRBD2. Germline-derived CDR1 and CDR2 are MDHEN and SYDVKM. Trimming at V came to 3 bases and at J to 2 bases, leaving 10 bases not matched to a gene. CDR3 length: 17 amino acids.

The V call is TRBV7-9, the J call TRBJ2-5; 14 nucleotides match TRBD2. The germline gives CDR1 SEHNR, CDR2 FQNEAQ (reference sequence). The V and J ends lost 1 base and 5 bases, in that order; junction bases with no gene match: 3. The CDR3 is made up of 16 amino acids. CDR3 bases: TGTGCCAGCAGCTTAGTGGGACTAGCGGGAGACGAGACCCAGTACTTC. Encoded protein: CASSLVGLAGDETQYF.

In its sample, this clone was seen once. The gene calls are TRBV19 and TRBJ1-2; D is unresolved. The V end lost 11 bases, the J end lost 4 bases, and 17 bases lay between the germline ends. Per the germline V gene, CDR1 is LNHDA and CDR2 is SQIVND (reference sequence). The CDR3 has 13 amino acids. CDR3 nucleotide sequence: TGTGCCTCCCTGGGCCGAATCAGCTATGGCTACACCTTC. It encodes CASLGRISYGYTF.

The rearrangement links TRBV28 to TRBJ2-7; D is possibly TRBD2 (5 bases). Germline values: CDR1 MDHEN, CDR2 SYDVKM. V was shortened by 2 bases and J by 7 bases, with 18 bases between the two germline ends. This CDR3 is 15 amino acids long. This chain's CDR3 is CASSLRVGAPREQYF. The CDR3 DNA follows: TGTGCCAGCAGTTTAAGGGTGGGAGCGCCCAGGGAGCAGTACTTC.

The chain uses TRBV3-1 (or the pseudogene TRBV3-2) and TRBJ1-2; 11 bases line up with TRBD1. V shed 3 bases, J shed 2 bases, and the junction held 2 bases outside the gene matches. The CDR3 is 15 amino acids. In germline, CDR1 is LGHDT, CDR2 YNNKEL (reference sequence). The CDR3 loop reads CASSHGTGGNYGYTF. The CDR3 DNA reads as TGTGCCAGCAGCCACGGGACAGGGGGGAACTATGGCTACACCTTC.

This clone was picked up one time. This chain connects TRBV2 to TRBJ1-5; TRBD1 matches 10 bases. The CDR3 consists of 13 residues. CDR1 is SNHLY and CDR2 is FYNNEI in the germline V gene. V trimming: 6 bases; J trimming: 7 bases; junction bases outside the gene matches: 3. CDR3 region: CASRGQGNQPQHF. CDR3 bases: TGTGCCAGCAGGGGACAGGGGAACCAGCCCCAGCATTTT. Using reference TRBV2 and TRBJ1-5 for the parts outside the CDR3, the full variable domain is EPEVTQTPSHQVTQMGQEVILRCVPISNHLYFYWYRQILGQKVEFLVSFYNNEISEKSEIFDDQFSVERPDGSNFTLKIRSTKLEDSAMYFCASRGQGNQPQHFGDGTRLSIL.

This chain connects TRBV15 to TRBJ2-7; 8 nucleotides match TRBD2. V gave up 6 bases and J gave up 3 bases; unmatched junction bases: 10. From germline, CDR1 is LNHNV and CDR2 YYDKDF (reference sequence). The CDR3 has 15 amino acids. CDR3 sequence: CATRDWREDSYEQYF. CDR3 in DNA: TGTGCCACCAGGGATTGGCGGGAGGATAGCTACGAGCAGTACTTC. Together with reference TRBV15 and TRBJ2-7, the CDR3 gives the full variable domain: DAMVIQNPRYQVTQFGKPVTLSCSQTLNHNVMYWYQQKSSQAPKLLFHYYDKDFNNEADTPDNFQSRRPNTSFCFLDIRSPGLGDTAMYLCATRDWREDSYEQYFGPGTRLTVT.

The rearrangement uses TRBV4-3 and TRBJ1-2, with 9 bases identical to TRBD1. Per the germline V gene, CDR1 is LGHNA and CDR2 is YSLEER. The trim removed 2 bases at V and 4 bases at J, leaving 5 bases unmatched. The CDR3 has 15 residues. As DNA, the CDR3 is TGCGCCAGCAGCCAACCGGGACAGGGCGGCTATGGCTACACCTTC. As protein: CASSQPGQGGYGYTF.

V is TRBV19 and J is TRBJ1-4, with TRBD1 identical over 7 bases. CDR1 LNHDA and CDR2 SQIVND come from the germline V gene (reference sequence). The trim removed 5 bases at V and 8 bases at J, leaving 11 bases unmatched. This CDR3 region has 15 residues. The CDR3 DNA is TGTGCCAGTAGTTACGAGACAGGGACGCGGGAAAAACTGTTTTTT. This encodes CASSYETGTREKLFF. The whole variable domain, remainder taken from reference TRBV19 and TRBJ1-4, is DGGITQSPKYLFRKEGQNVTLSCEQNLNHDAMYWYRQDPGQGLRLIYYSQIVNDFQKGDIAEGYSVSREKKESFPLTVTSAQKNPTAFYLCASSYETGTREKLFFGSGTQLSVL.

The chain recombines TRBV3-1 (or the pseudogene TRBV3-2) with TRBJ1-2; D unclear. Germline CDR1 is LGHDT and CDR2 is YNNKEL (reference sequence). Trimming shortened V by 4 bases and J by 7 bases, and 10 bases separated the two germline ends. CDR3 length: 12 amino acids. Here the CDR3 reads CASSLAGSGYTF. CDR3 in DNA: TGTGCCAGCAGCCTAGCGGGGAGTGGCTACACCTTC.

This chain joins TRBV19 and TRBJ1-5, with D possibly matching TRBD1 (6 bases). This CDR3 comprises 15 residues. Deletions cut 3 bases from V and 2 bases from J, with 11 bases between. Per germline, CDR1 LNHDA and CDR2 SQIVND (reference sequence). CDR3 protein: CASSILGGGNQPQHF. DNA for the CDR3: TGTGCCAGTAGTATTCTAGGGGGAGGCAATCAGCCCCAGCATTTT.

V and J are TRBV19 and TRBJ2-2; 9 bases map to TRBD1. CDR3 length: 15 amino acids. Germline CDR1 is LNHDA and CDR2 is SQIVND (reference sequence). J was trimmed by 2 bases and V by 10 bases; bases with no gene match: 8. The chain's CDR3 is CAIHRGRTNTGELFF. CDR3 DNA sequence: TGTGCCATTCACAGGGGGCGAACTAACACCGGGGAGCTGTTTTTT.

The chain links TRBV7-9 to TRBJ1-1, with a weak D call TRBD1 (5 bases). The CDR3 loop spans 15 amino acids. Germline CDR1 and CDR2: SEHNR and FQNEAQ (reference sequence). V was clipped by 4 bases and J by 11 bases, with 23 bases between them. The CDR3 is CASSSSHADSRRAFF. CDR3 sequence (DNA): TGTGCCAGCAGCTCCTCGCACGCTGACAGCCGCCGGGCTTTCTTT.

About this clone: The same CDR3 can be traced to other DNA sequences in this sample. This chain connects TRBV12-3 or TRBV12-4 to TRBJ1-2; tentatively, D is TRBD1 (6 bases). This CDR3 is built from 13 residues. V lost 5 bases and J lost 5, with 12 bases in between. For the CDR3, the DNA is TGTGCCAGCAGTCCAGACAGGAATTATGGCTACACCTTC. It translates to CASSPDRNYGYTF.